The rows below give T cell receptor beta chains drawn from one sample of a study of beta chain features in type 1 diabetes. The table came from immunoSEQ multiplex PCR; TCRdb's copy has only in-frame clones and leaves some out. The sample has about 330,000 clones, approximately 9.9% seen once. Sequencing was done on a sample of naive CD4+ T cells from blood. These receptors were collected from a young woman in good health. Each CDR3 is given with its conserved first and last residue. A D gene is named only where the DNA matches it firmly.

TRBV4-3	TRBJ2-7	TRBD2	CASSRNSGRFHEQYF
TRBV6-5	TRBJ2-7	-	CASSYSLAYEQYF
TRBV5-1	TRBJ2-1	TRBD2	CASRLTSGRYNEQFF
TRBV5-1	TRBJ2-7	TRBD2	CASSLGLAGGYEQYF
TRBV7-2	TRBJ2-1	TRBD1	CASSHTQGLPFNEQFF
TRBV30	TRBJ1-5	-	CAWSSGSNQPQHF
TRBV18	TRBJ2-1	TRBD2	CASSPNVREGEQFF
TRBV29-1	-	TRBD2	CSVARAGNYEQYF
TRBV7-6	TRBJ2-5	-	CASSLMLGLRETQYF
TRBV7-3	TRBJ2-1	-	CASSLQAASYNEQFF
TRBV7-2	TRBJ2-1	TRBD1	CASSLGQYNEQFF
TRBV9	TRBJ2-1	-	CASSEQGSSYNEQFF
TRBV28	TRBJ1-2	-	CASSFPAEGSGYTF
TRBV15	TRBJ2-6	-	CATSTRNSGANVLTF
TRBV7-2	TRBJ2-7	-	CASSLVHGSYEQYF
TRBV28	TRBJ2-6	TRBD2	CATGLAGAGANVLTF
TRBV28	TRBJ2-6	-	CASSKIKQGPGANVLTF
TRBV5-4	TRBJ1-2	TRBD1	CASSLVQGAGGYTF
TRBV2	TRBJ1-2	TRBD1	CASREWTGNGYTF
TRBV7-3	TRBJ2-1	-	CASSLGSSYNEQFF
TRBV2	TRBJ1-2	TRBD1	CASSEEDRVYGYTF
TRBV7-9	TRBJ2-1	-	CASSLGPRNEQFF
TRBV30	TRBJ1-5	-	CAWSVGGPQVRNQPQHF
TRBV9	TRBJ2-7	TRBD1	CASSTAGTGAYEQYF
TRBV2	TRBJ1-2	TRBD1	CASSAGGYGYTF
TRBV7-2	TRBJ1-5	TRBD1	CASSTGDNQPQHF
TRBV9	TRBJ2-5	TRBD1	CASSVSQTGPKETQYF
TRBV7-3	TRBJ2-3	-	CASSLGGTDTQYF
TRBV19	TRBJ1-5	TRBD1	CASSIWDRYNQPQHF
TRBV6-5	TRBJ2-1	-	CASSYPGRVNEQFF
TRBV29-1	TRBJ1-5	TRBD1	CSVETGVEQPQHF
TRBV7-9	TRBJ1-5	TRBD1	CASSEGQGASQPQHF
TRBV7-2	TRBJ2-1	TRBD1	CASSLGLGTGLVDEQFF
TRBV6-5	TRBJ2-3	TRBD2	CASSGSGRSTDTQYF
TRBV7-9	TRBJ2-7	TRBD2	CASSLGSTSGDYEQYF
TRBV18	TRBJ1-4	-	CASSPSRDSNEKLFF
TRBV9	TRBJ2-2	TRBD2	CASSVLGGVTGELFF
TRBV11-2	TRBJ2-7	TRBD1	CASSSLGQGEPKQYF
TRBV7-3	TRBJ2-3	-	CASSLRVSDTQYF
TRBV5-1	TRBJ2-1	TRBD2	CASSFGTSTDEQFF
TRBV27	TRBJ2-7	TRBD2	CASSFAGVNYEQYF
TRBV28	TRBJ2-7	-	CASSLPTAIAYEQYF
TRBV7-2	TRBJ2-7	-	CASSLRAGQSRLDYEQYF
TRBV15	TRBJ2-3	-	CATSDFTDTQYF
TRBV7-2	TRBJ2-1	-	CASSKLADYNEQFF
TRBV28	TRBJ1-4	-	CASSPTNEKLFF
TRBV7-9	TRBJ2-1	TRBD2	CASSLVSSGSSEQFF
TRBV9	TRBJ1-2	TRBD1	CASSVSDRGPGYTF
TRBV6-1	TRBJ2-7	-	CASRSPGSPRLEQYF
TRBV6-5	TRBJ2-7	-	CASSETPGEQYF
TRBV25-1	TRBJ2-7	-	CASSEQGSYEQYF
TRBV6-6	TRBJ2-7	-	CASSYSTVVYSYEQYF
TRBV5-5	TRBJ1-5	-	CASSLVTVNQPQHF
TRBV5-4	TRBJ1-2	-	CASSFADRPNGYTF
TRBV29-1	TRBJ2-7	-	CSVEGARGLVYEQYF